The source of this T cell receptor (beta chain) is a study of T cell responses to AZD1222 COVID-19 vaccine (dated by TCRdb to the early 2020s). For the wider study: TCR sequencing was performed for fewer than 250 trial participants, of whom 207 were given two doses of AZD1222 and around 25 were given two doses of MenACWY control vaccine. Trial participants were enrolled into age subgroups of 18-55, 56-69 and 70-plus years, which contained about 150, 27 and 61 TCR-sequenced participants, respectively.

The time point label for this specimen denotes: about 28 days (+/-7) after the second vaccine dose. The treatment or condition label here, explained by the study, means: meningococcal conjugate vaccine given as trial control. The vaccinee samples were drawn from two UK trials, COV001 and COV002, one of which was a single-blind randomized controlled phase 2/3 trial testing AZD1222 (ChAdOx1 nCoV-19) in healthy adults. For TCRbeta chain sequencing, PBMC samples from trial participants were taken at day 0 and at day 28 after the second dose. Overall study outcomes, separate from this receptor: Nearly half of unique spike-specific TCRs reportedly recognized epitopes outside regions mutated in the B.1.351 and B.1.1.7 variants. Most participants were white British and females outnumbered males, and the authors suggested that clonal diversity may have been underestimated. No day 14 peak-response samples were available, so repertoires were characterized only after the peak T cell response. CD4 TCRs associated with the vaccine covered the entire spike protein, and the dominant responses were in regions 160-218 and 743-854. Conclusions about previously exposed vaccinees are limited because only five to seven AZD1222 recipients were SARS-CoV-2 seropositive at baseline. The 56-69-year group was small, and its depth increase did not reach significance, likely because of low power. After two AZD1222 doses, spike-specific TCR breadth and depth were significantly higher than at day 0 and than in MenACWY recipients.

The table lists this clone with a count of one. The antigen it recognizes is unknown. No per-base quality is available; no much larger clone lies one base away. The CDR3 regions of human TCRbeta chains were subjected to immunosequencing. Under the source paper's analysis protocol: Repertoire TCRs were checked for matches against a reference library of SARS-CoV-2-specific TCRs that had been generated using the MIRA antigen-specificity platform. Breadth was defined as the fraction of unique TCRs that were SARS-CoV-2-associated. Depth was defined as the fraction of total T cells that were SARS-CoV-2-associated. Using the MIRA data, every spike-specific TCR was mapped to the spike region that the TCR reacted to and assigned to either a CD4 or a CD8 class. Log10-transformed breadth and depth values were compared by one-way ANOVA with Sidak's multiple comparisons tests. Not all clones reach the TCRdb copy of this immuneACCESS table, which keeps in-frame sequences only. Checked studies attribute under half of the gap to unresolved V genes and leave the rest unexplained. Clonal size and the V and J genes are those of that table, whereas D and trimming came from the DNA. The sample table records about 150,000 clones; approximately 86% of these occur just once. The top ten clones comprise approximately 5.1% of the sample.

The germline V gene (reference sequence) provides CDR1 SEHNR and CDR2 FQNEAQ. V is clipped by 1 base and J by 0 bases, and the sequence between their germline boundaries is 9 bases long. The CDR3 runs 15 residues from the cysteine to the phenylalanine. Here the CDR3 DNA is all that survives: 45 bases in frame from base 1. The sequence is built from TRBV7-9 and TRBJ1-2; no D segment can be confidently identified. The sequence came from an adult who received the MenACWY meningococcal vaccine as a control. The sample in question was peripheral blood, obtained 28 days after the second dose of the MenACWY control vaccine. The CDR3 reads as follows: CASSLGQAANYGYTF. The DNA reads TGTGCCAGCAGCTTAGGCCAGGCAGCTAACTATGGCTACACCTTC. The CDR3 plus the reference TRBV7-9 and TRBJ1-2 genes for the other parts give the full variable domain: DTGVSQNPRHKITKRGQNVTFRCDPISEHNRLYWYRQTLGQGPEFLTYFQNEAQLEKSRLLSDRFSAERPKGSFSTLEIQRTEQGDSAMYLCASSLGQAANYGYTFGSGTRLTVV.